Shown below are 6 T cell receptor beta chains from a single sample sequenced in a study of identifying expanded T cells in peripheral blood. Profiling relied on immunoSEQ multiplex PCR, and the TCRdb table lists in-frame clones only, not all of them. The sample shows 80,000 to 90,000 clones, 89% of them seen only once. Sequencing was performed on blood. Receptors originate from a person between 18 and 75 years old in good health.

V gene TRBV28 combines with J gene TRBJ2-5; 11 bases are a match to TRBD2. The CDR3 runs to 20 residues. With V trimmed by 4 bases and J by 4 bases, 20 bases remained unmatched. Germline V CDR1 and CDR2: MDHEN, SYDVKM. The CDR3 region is CASSSLFFKRLAGKAETQYF. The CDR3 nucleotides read TGTGCCAGCAGTTCCCTTTTTTTTAAAAGACTAGCGGGAAAGGCAGAGACCCAGTACTTC.

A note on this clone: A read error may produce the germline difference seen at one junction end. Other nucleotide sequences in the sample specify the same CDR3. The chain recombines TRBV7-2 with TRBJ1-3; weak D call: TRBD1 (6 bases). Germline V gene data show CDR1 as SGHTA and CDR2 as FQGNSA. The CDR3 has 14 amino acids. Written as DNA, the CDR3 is TGCGCCAGCAGCCCTGGGACATCTGGAAACACCATATATTTT. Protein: CASSPGTSGNTIYF.

The DNA of the CDR3 is TGCGCCAGCAGCCAAGATGGATGGGGCGCAACCTCTGGAAACACCATATATTTT. This sequence encodes CASSQDGWGATSGNTIYF. The chain combines TRBV4-1 with TRBJ1-3; perhaps TRBD1 as D (5 bases). Germline CDR1 and CDR2: MGHRA and YSYEKL. This CDR3 is built from 18 residues. V lost 0 bases and J lost 0, with 15 bases in between.

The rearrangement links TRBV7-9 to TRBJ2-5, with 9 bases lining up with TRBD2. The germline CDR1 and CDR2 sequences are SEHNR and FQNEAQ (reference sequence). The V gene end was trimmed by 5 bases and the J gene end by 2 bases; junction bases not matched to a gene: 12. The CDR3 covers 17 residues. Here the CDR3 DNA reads TGTGCCAGCAGCAGATGGCCAGCGGGAGGTCCTCAAGAGACCCAGTACTTC. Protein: CASSRWPAGGPQETQYF.

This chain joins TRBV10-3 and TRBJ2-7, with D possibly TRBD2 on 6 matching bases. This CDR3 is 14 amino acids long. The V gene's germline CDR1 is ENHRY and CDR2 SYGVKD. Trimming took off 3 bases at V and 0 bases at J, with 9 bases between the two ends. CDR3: CAISDGTGSYEQYF. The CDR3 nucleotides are TGTGCCATCAGTGACGGGACTGGCTCCTACGAGCAGTACTTC.

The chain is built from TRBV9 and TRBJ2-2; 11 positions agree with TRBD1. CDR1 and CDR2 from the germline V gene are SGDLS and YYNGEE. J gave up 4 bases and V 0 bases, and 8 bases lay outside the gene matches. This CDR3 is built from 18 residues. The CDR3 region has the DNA TGTGCCAGCAGCGTAGTCCCGGGCGGGACAGGGGGCACCGGGGAGCTGTTTTTT. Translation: CASSVVPGGTGGTGELFF.